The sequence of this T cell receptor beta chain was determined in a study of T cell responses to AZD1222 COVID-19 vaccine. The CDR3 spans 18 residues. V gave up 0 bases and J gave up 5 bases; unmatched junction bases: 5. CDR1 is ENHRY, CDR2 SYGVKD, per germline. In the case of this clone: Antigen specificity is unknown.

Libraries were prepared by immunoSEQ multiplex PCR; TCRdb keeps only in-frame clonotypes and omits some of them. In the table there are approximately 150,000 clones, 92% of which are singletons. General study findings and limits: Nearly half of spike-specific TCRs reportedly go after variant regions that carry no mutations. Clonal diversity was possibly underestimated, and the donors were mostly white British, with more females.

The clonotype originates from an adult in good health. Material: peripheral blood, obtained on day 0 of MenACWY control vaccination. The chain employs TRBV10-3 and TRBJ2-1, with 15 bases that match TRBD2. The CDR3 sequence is CAISESRRTSGRDNEQFF. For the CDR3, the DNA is TGTGCCATCAGTGAGTCTAGAAGGACTAGCGGGAGGGACAATGAGCAGTTCTTC.